The rows below give T cell receptor beta chains drawn from one sample of a study of cytomegalovirus exposure and HLA in healthy donors. Assay: immunoSEQ multiplex PCR; the TCRdb copy retains only in-frame clones and omits some. The table has fewer than 200,000 clones, 85% seen once. Sequencing used PBMCs. These receptors came from a man aged 18 to 29 in good health and CMV-seropositive. Each CDR3 is given with its conserved first and last residue. A D gene is named only where the DNA matches it firmly. A row's size may be missing; if present it is once, few, many or a size class.

size	V	J	D	DNA	CDR3
-	TRBV27	TRBJ2-7	-	TGTGCCAGCAGCTTGGTAGGGGCGTCCTACGAGCAGTACTTC	CASSLVGASYEQYF
-	TRBV6-4	TRBJ2-7	-	TGTGCCAGCAGATGGAACCCTAGACCGCCCTACGAGCAGTACTTC	CASRWNPRPPYEQYF
-	TRBV13	TRBJ2-2	-	TGTGCCAGCAGCCTATCGGGCGGGGAGCTGTTTTTT	CASSLSGGELFF
-	TRBV30	TRBJ1-5	-	TGTGCCTGGAGTTATTCTATCAATCAGCCCCAGCATTTT	CAWSYSINQPQHF
-	TRBV11-3	TRBJ2-7	TRBD1	TGTGCCAGCAGCTTAGCAGGGGGTCTCTACGAGCAGTACTTC	CASSLAGGLYEQYF
-	TRBV18	TRBJ1-5	TRBD1	TGTGCCAGCTCGCCCGGGCGATCAGGGGGAGGTCAGCCCCAGCATTTT	CASSPGRSGGGQPQHF
-	TRBV2	TRBJ2-4	-	TGTGCCAGCAGTGACCGGGACAAAGGGGAGTACAAAAACATTCAGTACTTC	CASSDRDKGEYKNIQYF
-	TRBV18	TRBJ2-2	-	TGTGCCAGCTCACCACCATCTCAGGGAAACACCGGGGAGCTGTTTTTT	CASSPPSQGNTGELFF
few	TRBV7-2	TRBJ1-4	TRBD1	TGTGCCAGCAGCCCAGGGGGACAGTGGGAAAAACTGTTTTTT	CASSPGGQWEKLFF
-	TRBV5-1	TRBJ1-5	TRBD1	TGCGCCAGCAGCTCCAAGGACAGGGTAAATAGCAATCAGCCCCAGCATTTT	CASSSKDRVNSNQPQHF
-	TRBV5-1	TRBJ2-1	TRBD1	TGCGCCAGCAGCTTACAGGGACAGGGGGTCGATGAGCAGTTCTTC	CASSLQGQGVDEQFF
once	TRBV5-4	TRBJ2-3	TRBD2	TGTGCCAGCAGCTTGGGACTAGCGGACACAGATACGCAGTATTTT	CASSLGLADTDTQYF
-	TRBV19	TRBJ1-3	-	TGTGCCAGTAGTTTCCAGGACAGCTCTGGAAACACCATATATTTT	CASSFQDSSGNTIYF
-	TRBV7-3	TRBJ2-2	TRBD1	TGTGCCAGCAGCTTAGGGCCCTGGACAGGGGCGAGCACCGGGGAGCTGTTTTTT	CASSLGPWTGASTGELFF
-	TRBV2	TRBJ1-5	-	TGTGCCAGCAGTGAAGGCAGGGCTAGCAATCAGCCCCAGCATTTT	CASSEGRASNQPQHF
-	TRBV6-5	TRBJ2-7	-	TGTGCCAGCAGTTACCCCGGGACTGGGGAGCAGTACTTC	CASSYPGTGEQYF
-	TRBV27	TRBJ2-1	TRBD2	TGTGCCAGCAGTTTGGCCAGCGGGAGATATATGGACAATGAGCAGTTCTTC	CASSLASGRYMDNEQFF